This TCR beta chain was documented in a study of cytomegalovirus exposure and HLA in healthy donors. For the study at large: An early data release held 70 million to 90 million unique TCRs from HLA-typed donors. Out of 300 to 500 genotyped donors, roughly 83% belonged to the Caucasian-associated ancestry cluster.

The PCR ran on 60 Vbeta and 13 Jbeta primers. Profiling relied on immunoSEQ multiplex PCR, and the TCRdb table lists in-frame clones only, not all of them. This sample's clone table lists roughly 190,000 clones. Whole-study results and caveats: A later analysis showed that HLA-associated TCR beta chains had undergone more clonal expansion than equally common others.

Regarding this clone: Its matching antigen is unknown.

V was cut by 0 bases and J by 4 bases, with 9 bases left in between. Looked up from germline, CDR1 is SEHNR and CDR2 is FQNEAQ (reference sequence). This CDR3 has 14 residues. Sequencing used PBMCs. The TCR sequence derives from a woman younger than 35 in good health and CMV-seropositive. V gene TRBV7-9 combines with J gene TRBJ2-5, with a possible D match to TRBD2 (5 bases). The CDR3 DNA reads TGTGCCAGCAGCTTAGCGGGAGTAGGAGAGACCCAGTACTTC. Translated, it gives CASSLAGVGETQYF. The full variable domain, rest sourced from reference TRBV7-9 and TRBJ2-5, is DTGVSQNPRHKITKRGQNVTFRCDPISEHNRLYWYRQTLGQGPEFLTYFQNEAQLEKSRLLSDRFSAERPKGSFSTLEIQRTEQGDSAMYLCASSLAGVGETQYFGPGTRLLVL.